This T cell receptor (beta chain) stems from a study of T cells in Graves' hyperthyroidism and ophthalmopathy. What was amplified from RNA transcripts were TCR beta CDR3 regions. In the first-round RT-PCR of the TCR CDR3, the HTBI primer set was used. TCRdb re-called the multiplex PCR reads through MiXCR, storing one row per CDR3 protein. Found here are 640,000 or so distinct CDR3 sequences, roughly 14% of them singletons; the top ten hold around 4.1%. PBMCs were derived from around 10 ml fresh peripheral blood. This CDR3 is 16 amino acids long. Trimming took off 5 bases at V and 4 bases at J, with 20 bases between the two ends. The germline V gene has CDR1 MGHDK and CDR2 SYGVNS. Ten or more counts support this clonotype.

The V gene is TRBV25-1, the J gene TRBJ1-2, with D unclear. This receptor was taken from a woman between 40 and 55 years old with Graves' ophthalmopathy. The sample comprised blood. The CDR3 DNA sequence: TGTGCCAGCAGTAACTACTTCTTAACATGGAGCTATGGCTACACCTTC. It yields the protein CASSNYFLTWSYGYTF.